This TCR beta chain was sequenced for a study of T cells in Graves' hyperthyroidism and ophthalmopathy. Study-wide findings and caveats: In the blood, most expanded thyroid clonotypes above 0.001 appeared as well. Patients with ophthalmopathy were separated from those with stable hyperthyroidism by a 13 V-J model.

Turning to this clonotype: What it binds is not known.

This CDR3 comprises 14 residues. The germline CDR1 and CDR2 sequences are SGHAT and FQNNGV. V lost 5 bases, J lost 0 bases, and 10 bases lay in between. Amplified TCR beta CDR3 regions came from RNA transcripts. The primer set for the first-round RT-PCR of the TCR CDR3 was HTBI. TCRdb recomputed calls from the multiplex PCR reads with MiXCR, one row per CDR3 protein. This table holds more than 500,000 distinct CDR3 sequences, more than 15% found once. Among ophthalmopathy patients, the Clinical Activity Score reached at least 3, the NOSPECS grade reached at least 4, and duration remained under 3 months.

This receptor was obtained from a woman in her twenties or thirties with Graves' ophthalmopathy. Sequencing was done on a sample of blood. This chain links TRBV11-2 with TRBJ2-5; D is undetermined. The CDR3, as DNA: TGTGCCAGCAGCCAAGACACGTACCAAGAGACCCAGTACTTC. Translation: CASSQDTYQETQYF.